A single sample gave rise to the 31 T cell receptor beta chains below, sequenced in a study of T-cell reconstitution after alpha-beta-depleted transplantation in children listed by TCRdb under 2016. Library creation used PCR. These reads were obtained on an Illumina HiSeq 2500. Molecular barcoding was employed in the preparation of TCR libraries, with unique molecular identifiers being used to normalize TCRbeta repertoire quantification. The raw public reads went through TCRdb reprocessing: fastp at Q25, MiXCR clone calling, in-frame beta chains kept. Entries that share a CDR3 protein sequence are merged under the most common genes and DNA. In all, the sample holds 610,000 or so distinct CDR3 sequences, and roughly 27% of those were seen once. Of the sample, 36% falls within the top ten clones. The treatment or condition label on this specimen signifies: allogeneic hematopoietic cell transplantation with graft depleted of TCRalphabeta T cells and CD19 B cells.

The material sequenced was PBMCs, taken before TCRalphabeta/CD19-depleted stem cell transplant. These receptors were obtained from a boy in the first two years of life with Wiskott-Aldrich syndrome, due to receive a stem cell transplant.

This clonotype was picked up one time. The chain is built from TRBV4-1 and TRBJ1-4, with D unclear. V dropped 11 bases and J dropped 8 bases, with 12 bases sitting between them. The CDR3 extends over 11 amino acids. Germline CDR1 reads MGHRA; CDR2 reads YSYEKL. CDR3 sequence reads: CAGTTGEKLFF. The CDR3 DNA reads TGCGCCGGCACCACCGGGGAAAAACTGTTTTTT.

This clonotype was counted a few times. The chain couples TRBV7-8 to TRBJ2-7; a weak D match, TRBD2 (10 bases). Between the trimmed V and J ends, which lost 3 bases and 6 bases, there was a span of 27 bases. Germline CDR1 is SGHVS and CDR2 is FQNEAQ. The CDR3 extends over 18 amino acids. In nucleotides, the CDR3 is TGTGCCAGCAGCTTCAGGGACAGGGCTCAGCGGGAGGGATGCGAGCAGTACTTC. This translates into CASSFRDRAQREGCEQYF.

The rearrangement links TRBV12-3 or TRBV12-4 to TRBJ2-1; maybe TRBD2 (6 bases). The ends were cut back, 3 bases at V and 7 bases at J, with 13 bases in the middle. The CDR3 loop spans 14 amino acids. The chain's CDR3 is CASSFLSGANEQFF. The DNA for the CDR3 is TGTGCCAGCAGTTTCCTTAGCGGCGCTAATGAGCAGTTCTTC.

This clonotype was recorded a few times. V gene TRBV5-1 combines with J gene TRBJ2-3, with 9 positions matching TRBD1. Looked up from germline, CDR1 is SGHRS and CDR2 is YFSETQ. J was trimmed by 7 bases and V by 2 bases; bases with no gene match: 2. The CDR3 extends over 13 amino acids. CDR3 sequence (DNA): TGCGCCAGCAGCTTTGGACAGGGGAATACGCAGTATTTT. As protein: CASSFGQGNTQYF.

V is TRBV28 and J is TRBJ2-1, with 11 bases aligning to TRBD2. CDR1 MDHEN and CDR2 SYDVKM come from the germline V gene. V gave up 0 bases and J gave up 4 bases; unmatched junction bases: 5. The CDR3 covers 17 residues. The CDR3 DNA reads TGTGCCAGCAGTTTATGGGTAGCGGGAGGGAAATACAATGAGCAGTTCTTC. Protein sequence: CASSLWVAGGKYNEQFF.

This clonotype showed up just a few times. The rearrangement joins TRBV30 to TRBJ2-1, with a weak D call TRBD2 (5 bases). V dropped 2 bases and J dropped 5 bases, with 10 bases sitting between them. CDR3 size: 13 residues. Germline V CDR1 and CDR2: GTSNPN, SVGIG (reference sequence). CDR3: CAWSKAVNNEQFF. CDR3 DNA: TGTGCCTGGAGTAAAGCGGTGAACAATGAGCAGTTCTTC.

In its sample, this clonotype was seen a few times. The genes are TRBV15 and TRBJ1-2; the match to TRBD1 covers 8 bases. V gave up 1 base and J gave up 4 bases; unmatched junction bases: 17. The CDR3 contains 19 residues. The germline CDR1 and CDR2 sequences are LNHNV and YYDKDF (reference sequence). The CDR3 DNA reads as TGTGCCACCAGCAGAGTCCTAAAGGACAGGGCCCCCTCTTTCTATGGCTACACCTTC. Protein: CATSRVLKDRAPSFYGYTF.

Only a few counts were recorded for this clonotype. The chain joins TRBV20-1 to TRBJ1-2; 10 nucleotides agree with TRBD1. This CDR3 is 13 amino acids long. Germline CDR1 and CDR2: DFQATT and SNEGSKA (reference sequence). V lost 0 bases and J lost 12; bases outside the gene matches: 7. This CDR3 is CSAREARDRGHTF. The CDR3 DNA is TGCAGTGCTAGAGAGGCCCGGGACAGGGGTCACACCTTC.

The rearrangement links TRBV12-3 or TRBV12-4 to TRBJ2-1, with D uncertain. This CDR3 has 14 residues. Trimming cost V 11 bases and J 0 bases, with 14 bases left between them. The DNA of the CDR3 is TGTGCCGATAAGAGTGCCCCCTCCTACAATGAGCAGTTCTTC. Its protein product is CADKSAPSYNEQFF.

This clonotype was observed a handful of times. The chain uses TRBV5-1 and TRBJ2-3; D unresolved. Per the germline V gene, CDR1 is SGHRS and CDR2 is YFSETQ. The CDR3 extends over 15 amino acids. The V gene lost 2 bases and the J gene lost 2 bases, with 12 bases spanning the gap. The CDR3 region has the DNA TGCGCCAGCAGCTTTTCTCGGAGCACCACAGATACGCAGTATTTT. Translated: CASSFSRSTTDTQYF. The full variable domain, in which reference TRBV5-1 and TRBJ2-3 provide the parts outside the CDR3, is KAGVTQTPRYLIKTRGQQVTLSCSPISGHRSVSWYQQTPGQGLQFLFEYFSETQRNKGNFPGRFSGRQFSNSRSEMNVSTLELGDSALYLCASSFSRSTTDTQYFGPGTRLTVL.

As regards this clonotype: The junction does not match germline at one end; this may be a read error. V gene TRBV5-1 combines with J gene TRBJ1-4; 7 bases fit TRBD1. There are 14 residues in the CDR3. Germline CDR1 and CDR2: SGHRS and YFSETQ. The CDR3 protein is CASSLQGTKEKLFF. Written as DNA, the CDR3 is TGCGCCAGCAGCCTACAGGGGACTAAGGAAAAACTGTTTTTT.

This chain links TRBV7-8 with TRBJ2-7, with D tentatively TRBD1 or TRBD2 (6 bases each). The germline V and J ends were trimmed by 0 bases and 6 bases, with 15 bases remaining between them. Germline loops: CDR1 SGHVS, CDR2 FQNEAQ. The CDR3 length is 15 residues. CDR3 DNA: TGTGCCAGCAGCTTAGCATCCCACGGGGGCTCCGAGCAGTACTTC. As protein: CASSLASHGGSEQYF. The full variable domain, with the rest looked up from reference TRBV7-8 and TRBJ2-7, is GAGVSQSPRYKVAKRGQDVALRCDPISGHVSLFWYQQALGQGPEFLTYFQNEAQLDKSGLPSDRFFAERPEGSVSTLKIQRTQQEDSAVYLCASSLASHGGSEQYFGPGTRLTVT.

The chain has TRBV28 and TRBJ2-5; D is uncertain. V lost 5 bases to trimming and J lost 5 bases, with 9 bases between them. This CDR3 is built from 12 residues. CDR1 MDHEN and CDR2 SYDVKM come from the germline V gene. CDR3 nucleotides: TGTGCCAGCAGTGGGTACAAGGAGACCCAGTACTTC. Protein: CASSGYKETQYF.

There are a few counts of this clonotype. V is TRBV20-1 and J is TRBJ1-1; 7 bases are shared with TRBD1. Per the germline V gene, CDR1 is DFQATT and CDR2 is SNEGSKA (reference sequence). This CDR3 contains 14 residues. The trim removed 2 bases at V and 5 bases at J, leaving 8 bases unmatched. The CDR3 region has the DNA TGCAGTGCTAGAACCCTGGCAGGGGGAACTGAAGCTTTCTTT. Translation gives CSARTLAGGTEAFF.

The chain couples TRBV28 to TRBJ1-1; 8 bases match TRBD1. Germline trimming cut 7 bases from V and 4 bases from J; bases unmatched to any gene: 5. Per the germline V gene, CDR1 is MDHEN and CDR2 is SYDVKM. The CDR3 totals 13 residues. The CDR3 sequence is CASIEDRVTEAFF. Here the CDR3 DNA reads TGTGCCAGCATAGAGGACAGGGTCACTGAAGCTTTCTTT.

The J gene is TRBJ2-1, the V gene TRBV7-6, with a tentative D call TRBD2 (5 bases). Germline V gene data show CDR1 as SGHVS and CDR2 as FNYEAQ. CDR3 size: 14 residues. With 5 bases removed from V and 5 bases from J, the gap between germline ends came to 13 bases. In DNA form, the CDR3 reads TGTGCCAGCAGCCCAGCGGACCGGGACAATGAGCAGTTCTTC. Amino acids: CASSPADRDNEQFF.

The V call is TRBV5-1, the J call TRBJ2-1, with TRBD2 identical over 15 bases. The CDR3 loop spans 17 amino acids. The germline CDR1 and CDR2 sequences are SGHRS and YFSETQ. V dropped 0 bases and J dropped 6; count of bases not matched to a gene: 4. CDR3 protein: CASSLAGTSGRINEQFF. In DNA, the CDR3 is TGCGCCAGCAGCTTGGCGGGGACTAGCGGGAGGATCAATGAGCAGTTCTTC.

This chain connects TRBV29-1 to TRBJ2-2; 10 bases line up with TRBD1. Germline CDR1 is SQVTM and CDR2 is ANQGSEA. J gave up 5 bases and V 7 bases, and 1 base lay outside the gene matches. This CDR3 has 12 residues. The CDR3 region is CSGTGGTGELFF. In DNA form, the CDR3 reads TGCAGCGGGACAGGGGGAACCGGGGAGCTGTTTTTT.

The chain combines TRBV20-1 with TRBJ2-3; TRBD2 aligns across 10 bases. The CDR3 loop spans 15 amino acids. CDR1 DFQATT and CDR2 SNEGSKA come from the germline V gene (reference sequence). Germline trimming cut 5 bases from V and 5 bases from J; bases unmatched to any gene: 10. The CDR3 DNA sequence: TGCAGTGCTCGCATAGCGGGAGGTTGGATAGATACGCAGTATTTT. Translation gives CSARIAGGWIDTQYF.

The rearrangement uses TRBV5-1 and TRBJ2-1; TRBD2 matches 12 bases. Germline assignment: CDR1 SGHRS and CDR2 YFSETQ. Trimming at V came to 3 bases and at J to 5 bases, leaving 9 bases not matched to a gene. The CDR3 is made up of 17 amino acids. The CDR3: CASSSGLAGPLNNEQFF. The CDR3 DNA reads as TGCGCCAGCAGCTCAGGACTAGCGGGACCACTAAACAATGAGCAGTTCTTC.

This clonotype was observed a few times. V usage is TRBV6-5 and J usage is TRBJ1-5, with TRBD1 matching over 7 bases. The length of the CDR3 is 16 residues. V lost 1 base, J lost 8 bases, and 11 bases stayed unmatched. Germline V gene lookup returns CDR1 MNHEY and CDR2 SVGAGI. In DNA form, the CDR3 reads TGTGCCAGCAGTTACTGGGACTCGACAGGGCTGGAGCCCCAGCATTTT. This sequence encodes CASSYWDSTGLEPQHF.

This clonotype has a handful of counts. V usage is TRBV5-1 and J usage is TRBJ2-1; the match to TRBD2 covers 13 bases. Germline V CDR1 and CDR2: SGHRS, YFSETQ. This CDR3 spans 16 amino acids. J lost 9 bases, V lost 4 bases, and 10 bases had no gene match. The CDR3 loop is CASSAGVTSGRAEQFF. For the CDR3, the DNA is TGCGCCAGCAGCGCTGGGGTTACTAGCGGGAGGGCTGAGCAGTTCTTC.

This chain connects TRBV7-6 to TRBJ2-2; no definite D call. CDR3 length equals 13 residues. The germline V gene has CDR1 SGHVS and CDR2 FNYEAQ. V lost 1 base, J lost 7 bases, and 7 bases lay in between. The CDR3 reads CASSLGSVGELFF. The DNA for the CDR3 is TGTGCCAGCAGCTTAGGCTCGGTCGGGGAGCTGTTTTTT.

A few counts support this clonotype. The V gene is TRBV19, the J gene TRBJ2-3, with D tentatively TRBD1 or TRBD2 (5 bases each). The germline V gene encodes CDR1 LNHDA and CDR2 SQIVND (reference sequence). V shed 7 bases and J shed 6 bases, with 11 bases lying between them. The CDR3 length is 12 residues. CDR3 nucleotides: TGTGCCAGTAAGGGGACCGGGGATACGCAGTATTTT. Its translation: CASKGTGDTQYF.

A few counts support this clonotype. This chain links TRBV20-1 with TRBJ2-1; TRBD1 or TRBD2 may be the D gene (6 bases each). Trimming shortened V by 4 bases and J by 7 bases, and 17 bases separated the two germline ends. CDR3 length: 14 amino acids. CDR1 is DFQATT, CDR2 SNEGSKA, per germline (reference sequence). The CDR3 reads CSATPGRGGNEQFF. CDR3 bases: TGCAGTGCTACTCCCGGGAGAGGGGGGAATGAGCAGTTCTTC.

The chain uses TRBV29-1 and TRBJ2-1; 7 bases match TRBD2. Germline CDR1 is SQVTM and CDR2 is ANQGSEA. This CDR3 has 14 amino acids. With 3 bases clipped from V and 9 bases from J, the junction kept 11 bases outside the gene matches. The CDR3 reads CSVDLGGGWGEQFF. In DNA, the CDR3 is TGCAGCGTTGATTTGGGGGGAGGGTGGGGTGAGCAGTTCTTC.

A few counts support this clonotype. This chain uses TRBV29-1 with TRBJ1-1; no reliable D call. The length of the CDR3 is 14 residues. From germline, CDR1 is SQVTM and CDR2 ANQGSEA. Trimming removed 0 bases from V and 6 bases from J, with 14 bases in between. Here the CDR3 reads CSVEDIAPGAEAFF. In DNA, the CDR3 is TGCAGCGTTGAAGATATCGCCCCAGGCGCTGAAGCTTTCTTT.

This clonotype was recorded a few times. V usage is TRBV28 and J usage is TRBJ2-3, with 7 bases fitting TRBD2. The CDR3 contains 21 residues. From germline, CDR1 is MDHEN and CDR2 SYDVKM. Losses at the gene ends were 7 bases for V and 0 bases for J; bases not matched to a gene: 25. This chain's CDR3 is CASTNLPVLADSYTSTDTQYF. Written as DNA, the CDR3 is TGTGCCAGCACTAACCTGCCGGTTCTAGCGGACTCTTACACTAGCACAGATACGCAGTATTTT.

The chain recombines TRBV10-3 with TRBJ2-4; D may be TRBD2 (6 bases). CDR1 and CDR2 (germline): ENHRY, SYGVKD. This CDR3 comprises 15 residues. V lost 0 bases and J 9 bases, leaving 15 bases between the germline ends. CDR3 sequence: CAISESIGGSGIQYF. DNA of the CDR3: TGTGCCATCAGTGAGTCGATAGGAGGGAGCGGCATTCAGTACTTC.

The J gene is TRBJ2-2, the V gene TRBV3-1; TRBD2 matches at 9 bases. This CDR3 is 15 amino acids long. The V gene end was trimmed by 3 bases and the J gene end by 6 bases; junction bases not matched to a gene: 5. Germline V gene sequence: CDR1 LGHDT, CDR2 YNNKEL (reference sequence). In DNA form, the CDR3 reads TGTGCCAGCAGCCAGAGACTAGCGGATCCCGGGGAGCTGTTTTTT. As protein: CASSQRLADPGELFF.

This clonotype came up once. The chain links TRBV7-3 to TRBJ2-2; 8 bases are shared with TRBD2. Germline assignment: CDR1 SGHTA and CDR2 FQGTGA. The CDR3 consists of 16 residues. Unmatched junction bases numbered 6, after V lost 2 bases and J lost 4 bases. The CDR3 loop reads CASSLWRGEATGELFF. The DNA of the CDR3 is TGTGCCAGCAGCTTATGGCGGGGGGAGGCCACCGGGGAGCTGTTTTTT.